This entry lists 14 T cell receptor beta chains sequenced from one sample in a study of Graves' ophthalmopathy and Graves' hyperthyroidism. CDR3 regions of TCR beta were amplified from RNA transcripts. The workflow started with a first-round RT-PCR run with HTBI primers and then moved on to a second-round multiplex PCR. TCRdb reprocessed the multiplex PCR reads via MiXCR and lists one record per CDR3 protein. This repertoire shows 300,000 to 400,000 distinct CDR3 sequences, about 17% found once; its top ten account for 12%. Sequencing was performed on peripheral blood. Receptors were obtained from an adult man with Graves' ophthalmopathy.

In this sample, this clonotype turned up many times. The chain recombines TRBV9 with TRBJ2-2; the D call may be TRBD1 or TRBD2 (5 bases each). Germline V lookup: CDR1 SGDLS, CDR2 YYNGEE. Trimming stripped 0 bases from V and 8 bases from J, with 11 bases between. There are 14 residues in the CDR3. In DNA, the CDR3 is TGTGCCAGCAGCGTAGGGCAGGGAGCTGGGGAGCTGTTTTTT. It yields the protein CASSVGQGAGELFF. The entire variable domain, with the rest obtained from reference TRBV9 and TRBJ2-2, is as follows: DSGVTQTPKHLITATGQRVTLRCSPRSGDLSVYWYQQSLDQGLQFLIQYYNGEERAKGNILERFSAQQFPDLHSELNLSSLELGDSALYFCASSVGQGAGELFFGEGSRLTVL.

This chain links TRBV7-2 with TRBJ2-7, with D perhaps matching TRBD1 or TRBD2 (5 bases each). Trimming pared 0 bases from V and 1 base from J, leaving 10 bases between. Per germline, CDR1 SGHTA and CDR2 FQGNSA. There are 15 residues in the CDR3. The CDR3 sequence is CASSLASRESYEQYF. The DNA of the CDR3 is TGTGCCAGCAGCTTAGCAAGCAGGGAGTCCTACGAGCAGTACTTC.

This clonotype was counted at least ten times. This chain connects TRBV19 to TRBJ1-5; possible D gene TRBD1, 6 bases. This CDR3 is built from 15 residues. CDR1 is LNHDA and CDR2 is SQIVND in the germline V gene (reference sequence). The V gene lost 3 bases and the J gene lost 0 bases, with 9 bases spanning the gap. The CDR3 sequence: CASSIGGRSNQPQHF. CDR3 sequence (DNA): TGTGCCAGTAGTATTGGGGGGCGTAGCAATCAGCCCCAGCATTTT.

The chain uses TRBV20-1 and TRBJ2-7; tentatively, D is TRBD2 (5 bases). This CDR3 contains 13 residues. V was shortened by 5 bases and J by 0 bases, with 11 bases between the two germline ends. Per the germline V gene, CDR1 is DFQATT and CDR2 is SNEGSKA (reference sequence). CDR3 coding DNA: TGCAGTGCTCCGGGATCCAGCTCCTACGAGCAGTACTTC. Translated, it gives CSAPGSSSYEQYF.

CDR3 DNA sequence: TGTGCCAGCAGTGATACAGGGCCGGTGGTAGCTTTCTTT. As protein: CASSDTGPVVAFF. This chain connects TRBV6-1 to TRBJ1-1, with D perhaps TRBD1 (6 bases). The V gene's germline CDR1 is MNHNS and CDR2 SASEGT. This CDR3 is built from 13 residues. V lost 3 bases, J lost 10 bases, and 15 bases lay in between.

At least ten counts were recorded for this clonotype. V and J are TRBV29-1 and TRBJ2-5, with D possibly TRBD1 on 6 matching bases. V lost 7 bases and J lost 2, with 14 bases in between. Germline V lookup: CDR1 SQVTM, CDR2 ANQGSEA. CDR3 length: 13 amino acids. The CDR3 region is CSAVATGQETQYF. The CDR3 DNA is TGCAGCGCCGTCGCGACAGGACAAGAGACCCAGTACTTC.

The table lists this clonotype with many counts. This chain links TRBV7-8 with TRBJ2-5, with a tentative D call TRBD1 (6 bases). The CDR3 loop spans 15 amino acids. CDR1 SGHVS and CDR2 FQNEAQ come from the germline V gene. V was shortened by 5 bases and J by 1 base, with 14 bases between the two germline ends. CDR3 sequence (DNA): TGTGCCAGCAGCACCCAGACAGGCCCCCAAGAGACCCAGTACTTC. Translated, it gives CASSTQTGPQETQYF.

This chain joins TRBV20-1 and TRBJ2-7; TRBD2 matches at 13 bases. V dropped 3 bases and J dropped 6; count of bases not matched to a gene: 8. In germline, CDR1 is DFQATT, CDR2 SNEGSKA (reference sequence). This CDR3 region has 15 residues. CDR3: CSASGLAGVGIEQYF. CDR3 DNA: TGCAGTGCTAGTGGACTAGCGGGAGTCGGTATCGAGCAGTACTTC.

Notes on this clonotype: A single base separates this from a much larger clone, so it may be a read error. Since no conserved phenylalanine or tryptophan closes the CDR3, a read error is the likely cause. This rearrangement joins TRBV2 to TRBJ1-5; maybe TRBD1 (5 bases). The V end lost 5 bases, the J end lost 0 bases, and 14 bases lay between the germline ends. The germline gives CDR1 SNHLY, CDR2 FYNNEI. The CDR3 totals 16 residues. The CDR3: CASSLIPGYSNQPQHL. The CDR3 DNA sequence: TGTGCCAGCAGTCTCATCCCAGGGTATAGCAATCAGCCCCAGCATCTT.

This clonotype was seen many times. V usage is TRBV6-1 and J usage is TRBJ2-2, with 8 bases matching TRBD1. The J segment lost 6 bases and the V segment lost 1 base, leaving 7 bases of the junction unmatched. Germline loops: CDR1 MNHNS, CDR2 SASEGT. The CDR3 contains 16 residues. Here the CDR3 DNA reads TGTGCCAGCAGTGAAGGGACAGGGACCTGGTCCGGGGAGCTGTTTTTT. Its translation is CASSEGTGTWSGELFF.

This clonotype has ten or more counts. The genes are TRBV12-3 or TRBV12-4 and TRBJ1-1; D is unclear. The V gene lost 6 bases and the J gene lost 1 base, with 9 bases spanning the gap. This CDR3 has 13 amino acids. The CDR3 here is CASSSRRNTEAFF. Here the CDR3 DNA reads TGTGCCAGCAGCTCCCGGCGGAACACTGAAGCTTTCTTT.

This clonotype was picked up many times. The chain uses TRBV5-1 and TRBJ2-2; no clear D. Looked up from germline, CDR1 is SGHRS and CDR2 is YFSETQ. Trimming pared 4 bases from V and 1 base from J, leaving 8 bases between. The CDR3 has 14 amino acids. The CDR3 DNA reads as TGCGCCAGCAGCGCGGCCGTGAACACCGGGGAGCTGTTTTTT. Encoded protein: CASSAAVNTGELFF.

The chain is built from TRBV19 and TRBJ2-5; D gene unclear. The length of the CDR3 is 13 residues. The V gene lost 3 bases and the J gene lost 5 bases, with 10 bases spanning the gap. The germline CDR1 and CDR2 sequences are LNHDA and SQIVND (reference sequence). This chain's CDR3 is CASSIHNGETQYF. The CDR3 DNA sequence: TGTGCCAGTAGTATCCATAACGGGGAGACCCAGTACTTC.

Concerning this clonotype itself: A read error may produce the germline difference seen at one junction end. The chain carries TRBV5-6 and TRBJ2-5; D is unresolved. The CDR3 loop spans 11 amino acids. Germline loops: CDR1 SGHDT, CDR2 YYEEEE. CDR3 in DNA: TGTGCCGGCAGCCTCCGGGAGACCCAGTACTTC. It specifies CAGSLRETQYF.